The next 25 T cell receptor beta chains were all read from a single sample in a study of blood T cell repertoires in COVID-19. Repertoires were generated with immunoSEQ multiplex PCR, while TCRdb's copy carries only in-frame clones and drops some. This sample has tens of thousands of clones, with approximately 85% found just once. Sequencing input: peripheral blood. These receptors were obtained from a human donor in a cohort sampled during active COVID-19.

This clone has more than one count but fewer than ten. As DNA, the CDR3 is TGTGCCAGCACTTTTCGACAGGGGGCGGACGAGCAGTACTTC. Its translation: CASTFRQGADEQYF. The V gene is TRBV7-2, the J gene TRBJ2-7; TRBD1 matches at 10 bases. The CDR3 is 14 amino acids. The ends lost 7 bases at V and 5 bases at J; junction bases unmatched: 8. Per germline, CDR1 SGHTA and CDR2 FQGNSA.

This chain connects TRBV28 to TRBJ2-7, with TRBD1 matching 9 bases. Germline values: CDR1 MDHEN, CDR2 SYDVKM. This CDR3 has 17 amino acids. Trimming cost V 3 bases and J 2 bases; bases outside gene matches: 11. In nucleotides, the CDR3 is TGTGCCAGCAGTTTTCTGGGACAGGGTTTTGGAACCTACGAGCAGTACTTC. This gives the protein CASSFLGQGFGTYEQYF.

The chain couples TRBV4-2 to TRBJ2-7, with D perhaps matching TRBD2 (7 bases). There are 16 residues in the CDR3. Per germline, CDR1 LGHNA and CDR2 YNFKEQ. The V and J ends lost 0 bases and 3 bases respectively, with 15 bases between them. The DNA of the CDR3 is TGTGCCAGCAGCCAAGATCTCGCGGGGGCGCGCTACGAGCAGTACTTC. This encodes CASSQDLAGARYEQYF.

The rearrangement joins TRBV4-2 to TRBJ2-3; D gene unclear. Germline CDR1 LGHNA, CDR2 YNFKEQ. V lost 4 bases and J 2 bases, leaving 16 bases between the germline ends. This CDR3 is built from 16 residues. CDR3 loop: CASSLNPRPYTDTQYF. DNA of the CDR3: TGTGCCAGCAGCCTTAACCCTAGGCCCTACACAGATACGCAGTATTTT.

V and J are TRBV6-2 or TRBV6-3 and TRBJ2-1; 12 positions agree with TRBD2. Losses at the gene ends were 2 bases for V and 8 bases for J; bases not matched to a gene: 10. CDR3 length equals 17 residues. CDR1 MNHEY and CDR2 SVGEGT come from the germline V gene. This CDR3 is CASSYSGGTSGLHEQFF. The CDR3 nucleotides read TGTGCCAGCAGTTACAGTGGGGGGACTAGCGGGCTCCATGAGCAGTTCTTC.

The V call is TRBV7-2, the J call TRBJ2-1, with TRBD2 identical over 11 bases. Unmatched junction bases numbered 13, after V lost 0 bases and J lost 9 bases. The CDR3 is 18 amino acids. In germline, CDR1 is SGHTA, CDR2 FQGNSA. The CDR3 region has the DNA TGTGCCAGCAGCTTAGCCGGTAGAGTAGCGGGGGGGCCGGCTGAGCAGTTCTTC. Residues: CASSLAGRVAGGPAEQFF.

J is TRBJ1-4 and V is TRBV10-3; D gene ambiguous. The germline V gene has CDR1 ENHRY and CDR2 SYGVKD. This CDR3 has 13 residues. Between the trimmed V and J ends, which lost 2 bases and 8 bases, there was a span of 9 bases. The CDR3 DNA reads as TGTGCCATCAGTGAGCGGGGAGAGGAAAAACTGTTTTTT. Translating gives CAISERGEEKLFF.

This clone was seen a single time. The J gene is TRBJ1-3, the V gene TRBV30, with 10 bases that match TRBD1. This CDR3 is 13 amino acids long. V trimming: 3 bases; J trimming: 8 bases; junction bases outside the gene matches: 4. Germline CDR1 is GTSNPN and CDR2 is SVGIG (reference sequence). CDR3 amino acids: CAWRTGGADTIYF. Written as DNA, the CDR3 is TGTGCCTGGAGGACAGGGGGCGCGGACACCATATATTTT. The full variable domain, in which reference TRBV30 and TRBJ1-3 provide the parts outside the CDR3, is SQTIHQWPATLVQPVGSPLSLECTVEGTSNPNLYWYRQAAGRGLQLLFYSVGIGQISSEVPQNLSASRPQDRQFILSSKKLLLSDSGFYLCAWRTGGADTIYFGEGSWLTVV.

The CDR3 sequence: CASSLDRAVDIQYF. The DNA for the CDR3 is TGTGCCAGCAGCTTAGACAGGGCGGTGGACATTCAGTACTTC. The chain couples TRBV7-2 to TRBJ2-4; weak D call: TRBD1 (6 bases). Germline-derived CDR1 and CDR2 are SGHTA and FQGNSA. V shed 1 base and J shed 8 bases, with 12 bases lying between them. The CDR3 has 14 amino acids. Using reference TRBV7-2 and TRBJ2-4 for the parts outside the CDR3, the full variable domain is GAGVSQSPSNKVTEKGKDVELRCDPISGHTALYWYRQSLGQGLEFLIYFQGNSAPDKSGLPSDRFSAERTGGSVSTLTIQRTQQEDSAVYLCASSLDRAVDIQYFGAGTRLSVL.

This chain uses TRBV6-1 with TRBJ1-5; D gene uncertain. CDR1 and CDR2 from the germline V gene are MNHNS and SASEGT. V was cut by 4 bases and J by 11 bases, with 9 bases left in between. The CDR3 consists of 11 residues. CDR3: CASSGAQSQHF. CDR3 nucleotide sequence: TGTGCCAGCAGTGGGGCCCAGTCCCAGCATTTT.

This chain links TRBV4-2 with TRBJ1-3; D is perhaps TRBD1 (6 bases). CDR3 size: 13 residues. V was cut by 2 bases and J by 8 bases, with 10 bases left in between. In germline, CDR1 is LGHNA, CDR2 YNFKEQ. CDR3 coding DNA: TGTGCCAGCAGCCAAAACGAGGGGGACACCATATATTTT. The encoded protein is CASSQNEGDTIYF.

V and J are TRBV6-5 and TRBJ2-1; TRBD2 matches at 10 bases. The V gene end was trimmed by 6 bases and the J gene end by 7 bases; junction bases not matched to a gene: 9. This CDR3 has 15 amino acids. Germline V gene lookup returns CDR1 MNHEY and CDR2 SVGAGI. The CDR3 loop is CASRQGSSGSNEQFF. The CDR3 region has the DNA TGTGCCAGCAGACAGGGCTCTAGCGGGAGTAATGAGCAGTTCTTC.

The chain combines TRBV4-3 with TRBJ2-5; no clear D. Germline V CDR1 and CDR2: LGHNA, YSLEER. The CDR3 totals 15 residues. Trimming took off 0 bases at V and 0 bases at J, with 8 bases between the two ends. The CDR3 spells CASSQEYGYQETQYF. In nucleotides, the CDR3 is TGCGCCAGCAGCCAAGAGTACGGGTACCAAGAGACCCAGTACTTC.

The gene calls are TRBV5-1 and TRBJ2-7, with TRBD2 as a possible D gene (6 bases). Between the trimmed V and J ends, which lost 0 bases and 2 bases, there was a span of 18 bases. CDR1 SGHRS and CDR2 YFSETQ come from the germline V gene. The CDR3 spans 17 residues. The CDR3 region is CASSLALAEPNTYEQYF. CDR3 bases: TGCGCCAGCAGCTTGGCCTTAGCGGAGCCAAATACCTACGAGCAGTACTTC.

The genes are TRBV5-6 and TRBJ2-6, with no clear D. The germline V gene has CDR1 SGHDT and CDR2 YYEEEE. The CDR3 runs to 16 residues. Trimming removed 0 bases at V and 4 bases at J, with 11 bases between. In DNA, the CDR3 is TGTGCCAGCAGCTTGGGGCCCCCCCCCGGGGCCAACGTCCTGACTTTC. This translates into CASSLGPPPGANVLTF. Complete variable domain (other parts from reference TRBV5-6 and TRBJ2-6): DAGVTQSPTHLIKTRGQQVTLRCSPKSGHDTVSWYQQALGQGPQFIFQYYEEEERQRGNFPDRFSGHQFPNYSSELNVNALLLGDSALYLCASSLGPPPGANVLTFGAGSRLTVL.

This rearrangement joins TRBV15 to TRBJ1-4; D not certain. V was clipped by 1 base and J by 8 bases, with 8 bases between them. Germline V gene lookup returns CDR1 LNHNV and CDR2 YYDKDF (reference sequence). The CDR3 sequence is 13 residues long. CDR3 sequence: CATSRAGMEKLFF. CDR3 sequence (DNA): TGTGCCACCAGCAGAGCCGGGATGGAAAAACTGTTTTTT.

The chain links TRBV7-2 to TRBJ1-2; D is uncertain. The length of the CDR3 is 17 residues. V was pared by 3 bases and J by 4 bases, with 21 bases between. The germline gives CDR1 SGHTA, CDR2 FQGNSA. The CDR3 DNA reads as TGTGCCAGCAGCTTCCCGACGAGGGAGCGGGCGGGCTATGGCTACACCTTC. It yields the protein CASSFPTRERAGYGYTF. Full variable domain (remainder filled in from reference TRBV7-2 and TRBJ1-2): GAGVSQSPSNKVTEKGKDVELRCDPISGHTALYWYRQSLGQGLEFLIYFQGNSAPDKSGLPSDRFSAERTGGSVSTLTIQRTQQEDSAVYLCASSFPTRERAGYGYTFGSGTRLTVV.

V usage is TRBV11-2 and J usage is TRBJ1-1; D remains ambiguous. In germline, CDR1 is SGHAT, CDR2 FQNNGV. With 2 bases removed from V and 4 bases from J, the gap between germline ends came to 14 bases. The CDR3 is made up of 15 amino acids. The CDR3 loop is CASSLSSGIGTEAFF. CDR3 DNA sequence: TGTGCCAGCAGCTTATCCTCCGGGATCGGCACTGAAGCTTTCTTT.

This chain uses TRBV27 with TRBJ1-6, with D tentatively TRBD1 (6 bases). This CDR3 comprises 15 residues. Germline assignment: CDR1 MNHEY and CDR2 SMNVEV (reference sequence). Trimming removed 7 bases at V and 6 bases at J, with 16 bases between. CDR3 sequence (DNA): TGTGCCAGCACCTCCGAGGGGGGGCTTAATTCACCCCTCCACTTT. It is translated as CASTSEGGLNSPLHF.

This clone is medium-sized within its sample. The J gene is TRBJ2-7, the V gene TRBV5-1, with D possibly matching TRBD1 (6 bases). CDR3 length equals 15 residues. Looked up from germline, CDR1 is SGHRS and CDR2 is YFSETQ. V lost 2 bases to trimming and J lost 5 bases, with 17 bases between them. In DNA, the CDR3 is TGCGCCAGCAGCTTAACAGGGATTCGGGCCAACGAGCAGTACTTC. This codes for CASSLTGIRANEQYF.

This CDR3 reads CASSLWPTGRGYNEQFF. The CDR3 region has the DNA TGTGCCAGCAGCTTATGGCCCACAGGGAGGGGCTACAATGAGCAGTTCTTC. The rearrangement uses TRBV7-2 and TRBJ2-1; TRBD2 might be the D (7 bases). The CDR3 sequence is 17 residues long. With 2 bases removed from V and 3 bases from J, the gap between germline ends came to 17 bases. CDR1 SGHTA and CDR2 FQGNSA come from the germline V gene.

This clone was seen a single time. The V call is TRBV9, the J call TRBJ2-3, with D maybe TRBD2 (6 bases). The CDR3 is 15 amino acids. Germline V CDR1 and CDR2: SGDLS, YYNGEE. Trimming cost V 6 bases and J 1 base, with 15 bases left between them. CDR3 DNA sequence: TGTGCCAGCACCTCTGGGACTTCTCGCACAGATACGCAGTATTTT. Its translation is CASTSGTSRTDTQYF.

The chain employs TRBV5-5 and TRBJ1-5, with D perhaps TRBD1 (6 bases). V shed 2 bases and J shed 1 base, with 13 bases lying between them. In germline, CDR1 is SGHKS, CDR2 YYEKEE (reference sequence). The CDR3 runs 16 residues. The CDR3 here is CASSFTGRESNQPQHF. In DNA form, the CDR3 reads TGTGCCAGCAGCTTCACAGGGCGGGAGAGCAATCAGCCCCAGCATTTT. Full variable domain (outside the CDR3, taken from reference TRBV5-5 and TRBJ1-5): DAGVTQSPTHLIKTRGQQVTLRCSPISGHKSVSWYQQVLGQGPQFIFQYYEKEERGRGNFPDRFSARQFPNYSSELNVNALLLGDSALYLCASSFTGRESNQPQHFGDGTRLSIL.

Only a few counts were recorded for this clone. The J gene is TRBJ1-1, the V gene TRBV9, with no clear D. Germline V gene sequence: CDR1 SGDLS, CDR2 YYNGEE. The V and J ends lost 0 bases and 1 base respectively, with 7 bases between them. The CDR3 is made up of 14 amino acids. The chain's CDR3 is CASSVGASNTEAFF. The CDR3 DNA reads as TGTGCCAGCAGCGTAGGAGCGTCGAACACTGAAGCTTTCTTT.

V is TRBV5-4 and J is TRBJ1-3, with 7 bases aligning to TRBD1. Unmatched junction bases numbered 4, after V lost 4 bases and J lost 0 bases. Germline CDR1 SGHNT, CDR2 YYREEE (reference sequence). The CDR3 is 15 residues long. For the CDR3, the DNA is TGTGCCAGCAGCCGCACAGGGGTCTCTGGAAACACCATATATTTT. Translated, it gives CASSRTGVSGNTIYF.